Each of the 10 T cell receptor beta chains below was sequenced from the same sample in a study of T cell responses to AZD1222 COVID-19 vaccine. The method was immunoSEQ multiplex PCR; TCRdb's version includes in-frame clones alone and lacks a portion of them. There are roughly 250,000 clones in the sample; 90% to 95% occur only once, and around 0.58% lies in the top ten. The sample here was peripheral blood, taken on day 0 of AZD1222 vaccination. Every receptor here comes from an adult in good health.

V is TRBV9 and J is TRBJ1-1; D remains ambiguous. From germline, CDR1 is SGDLS and CDR2 YYNGEE. The CDR3 extends over 14 amino acids. The V end was cut by 0 bases, the J end by 5 bases, with 11 bases between. The CDR3 loop reads CASSVEGDRTEAFF. Here the CDR3 DNA reads TGTGCCAGCAGCGTAGAAGGTGACCGGACTGAAGCTTTCTTT.

The chain uses TRBV19 and TRBJ2-2; the D is unclear. The germline gives CDR1 LNHDA, CDR2 SQIVND (reference sequence). This CDR3 has 14 amino acids. V was shortened by 5 bases and J by 1 base, with 8 bases between the two germline ends. CDR3 sequence reads: CASSFRRNTGELFF. For the CDR3, the DNA is TGTGCCAGTAGTTTTCGTCGGAACACCGGGGAGCTGTTTTTT.

V gene TRBV3-1 (or the pseudogene TRBV3-2) combines with J gene TRBJ1-4; D gene uncertain. V was pared by 3 bases and J by 5 bases, with 10 bases between. The CDR3 length is 14 residues. In germline, CDR1 is LGHDT, CDR2 YNNKEL (reference sequence). This CDR3 reads CASSQRGENEKLFF. For the CDR3, the DNA is TGTGCCAGCAGCCAGCGGGGAGAGAATGAAAAACTGTTTTTT.

This chain connects TRBV18 to TRBJ2-7, with D tentatively TRBD1 (6 bases). Germline CDR1 KGHSH, CDR2 LQKENI. Trimming stripped 6 bases from V and 3 bases from J, with 15 bases between. The CDR3 spans 14 residues. This chain's CDR3 is CASSPRQVIYEQYF. CDR3 DNA: TGTGCCAGCTCCCCCCGACAGGTCATCTACGAGCAGTACTTC.

This sequence joins TRBV19 and TRBJ2-3, with 11 bases matching TRBD2. Germline V gene sequence: CDR1 LNHDA, CDR2 SQIVND (reference sequence). There are 16 residues in the CDR3. V lost 6 bases and J lost 1; bases outside the gene matches: 6. The CDR3 coding sequence is TGTGCCAGTAGCTCCGGGACTAGCGGACGCACAGATACGCAGTATTTT. Its protein is CASSSGTSGRTDTQYF.

The rearrangement uses TRBV18 and TRBJ1-2, with D perhaps TRBD1 (6 bases). CDR1 and CDR2 from the germline V gene are KGHSH and LQKENI. The CDR3 sequence is 16 residues long. V was clipped by 0 bases and J by 3 bases, with 14 bases between them. The CDR3 nucleotides read TGTGCCAGCTCACCACCGTATGGGGGGCACGACTATGGCTACACCTTC. Translating it yields CASSPPYGGHDYGYTF.

The chain has TRBV2 and TRBJ1-6; the D gene is possibly TRBD1 (5 bases). Trimming pared 1 base from V and 9 bases from J, leaving 10 bases between. In germline, CDR1 is SNHLY, CDR2 FYNNEI. The CDR3 spans 14 residues. The CDR3 DNA sequence: TGTGCCAGCAGTGAAGTTCATGGGGGTTCACCCCTCCACTTT. It yields the protein CASSEVHGGSPLHF. Full variable domain (remainder filled in from reference TRBV2 and TRBJ1-6): EPEVTQTPSHQVTQMGQEVILRCVPISNHLYFYWYRQILGQKVEFLVSFYNNEISEKSEIFDDQFSVERPDGSNFTLKIRSTKLEDSAMYFCASSEVHGGSPLHFGNGTRLTVT.

This chain links TRBV4-2 with TRBJ2-7; D not resolved. The CDR3 contains 13 residues. The V end was cut by 1 base, the J end by 3 bases, with 7 bases between. Germline lookup yields CDR1 LGHNA and CDR2 YNFKEQ. The CDR3 DNA follows: TGTGCCAGCAGCCAAGTGGGTGACTACGAGCAGTACTTC. Translating it yields CASSQVGDYEQYF.

CDR3 bases: TGTGCCAGCAGGGGGGGGGACAGGGGTTTTCGCAATCAGCCCCAGCATTTT. Protein sequence: CASRGGDRGFRNQPQHF. V is TRBV28 and J is TRBJ1-5, with TRBD1 identical over 10 bases. CDR3 length: 17 residues. After removal of 6 bases from V and 2 bases from J, the junction contained 10 bases not matched to a gene. Germline V lookup: CDR1 MDHEN, CDR2 SYDVKM.

This chain connects TRBV27 to TRBJ1-1; no firm D call. CDR3 length: 13 amino acids. CDR1 is MNHEY and CDR2 is SMNVEV in the germline V gene (reference sequence). The V end was cut by 6 bases, the J end by 3 bases, with 11 bases between. The CDR3 DNA follows: TGTGCCAGCAGCTCGAGAGGGCACACTGAAGCTTTCTTT. This encodes CASSSRGHTEAFF.